Listed below are T cell receptor beta chains from one sample, sequenced in a study of yellow fever vaccine responses in identical twins. TCRdb re-derived calls from the RT-PCR reads in MiXCR, one entry per CDR3 protein. The sample has some 20,000 distinct CDR3 sequences; around two thirds are singletons. This specimen consisted of T cells from blood (PBMCs), unsorted or a sorted subset (not recorded which), obtained before or after yellow fever vaccination (not recorded which). These receptors originate from a young woman who received the yellow fever vaccine. The CDR3 runs from the conserved cysteine through the conserved F or W. A D gene is named only where the DNA matches it firmly. For some rows the clone size is stated as once, few or many, or as a class when expanded; others skip it.

size | D | J | V | CDR3 | DNA
- | - | TRBJ2-5 | TRBV7-3 | CASSLSGLGVGETQYF | TGTGCCAGCAGCTTATCTGGCCTAGGGGTGGGAGAGACCCAGTACTTC
- | - | TRBJ2-1 | TRBV29-1 | CSVDYNEQFF | TGCAGCGTTGACTACAATGAGCAGTTCTTC
- | - | TRBJ2-1 | TRBV11-1 | CASSPDSYNEQFF | TGTGCCAGCAGCCCCGACAGTTACAATGAGCAGTTCTTC
- | TRBD2 | TRBJ2-3 | TRBV5-6 | CASSPRGLADTDTQYF | TGTGCCAGCAGCCCCAGAGGGCTAGCGGACACAGATACGCAGTATTTT
- | - | TRBJ2-7 | TRBV29-1 | CSVESGSYEQYF | TGCAGCGTTGAAAGCGGCTCCTACGAGCAGTACTTC
once | - | TRBJ2-2 | TRBV18 | CASSPSEGAGELFF | TGTGCCAGCTCACCAAGTGAGGGAGCCGGGGAGCTGTTTTTT
- | - | TRBJ2-7 | TRBV11-3 | CASSSQISSYEQYF | TGTGCCAGCAGCTCTCAAATTTCTTCCTACGAGCAGTACTTC
- | - | TRBJ1-5 | TRBV28 | CASSLSQGQPQHF | TGTGCCAGCAGTTTATCACAGGGCCAGCCCCAGCATTTT
few | - | TRBJ1-2 | TRBV23-1 | CARNPGFNYGYTF | TGCGCCAGAAACCCAGGATTTAACTATGGCTACACCTTC
- | - | TRBJ2-7 | TRBV23-1 | CASSPPGHEQYF | TGCGCCAGCAGTCCCCCGGGGCACGAGCAGTACTTC
- | TRBD2 | TRBJ2-3 | TRBV5-1 | CASAGGTSGNTDTQYF | TGCGCCAGCGCCGGAGGGACTAGCGGAAACACAGATACGCAGTATTTT
- | TRBD2 | TRBJ2-5 | TRBV2 | CASSRTREETQYF | TGTGCCAGCAGTCGGACTAGGGAAGAGACCCAGTACTTC
- | - | TRBJ1-1 | TRBV5-1 | CASSSGNTEAFF | TGCGCCAGCAGCTCAGGGAACACTGAAGCTTTCTTT
- | - | TRBJ1-2 | TRBV2 | CASRPDSLVYGYTF | TGTGCCAGCAGACCTGACAGCTTGGTCTATGGCTACACCTTC
- | - | TRBJ1-1 | TRBV29-1 | CSVLVAVEAFF | TGCAGCGTTCTGGTTGCGGTTGAAGCTTTCTTT
- | - | TRBJ1-6 | TRBV6-5 | CASSYAGTPLHF | TGTGCCAGCAGTTACGCAGGGACACCCCTCCACTTT
- | TRBD1 | TRBJ2-1 | TRBV25-1 | CASSVLPTGGLNEQFF | TGTGCCAGCAGTGTTCTACCGACAGGGGGCTTGAATGAGCAGTTCTTC
once | TRBD1 | TRBJ2-7 | TRBV11-1 | CASSLAVTGPEQYF | TGTGCCAGCAGCTTAGCCGTGACAGGGCCCGAGCAGTACTTC
few | TRBD1 | TRBJ1-1 | TRBV15 | CATSRGGSIGQGAEAFF | TGTGCCACCAGCAGAGGCGGATCAATCGGACAGGGCGCTGAAGCTTTCTTT
few | TRBD1 | TRBJ1-2 | TRBV5-1 | CASNLGAGTGTIGYTF | TGCGCCAGCAATTTGGGGGCCGGGACAGGGACTATTGGCTACACCTTC
few | - | TRBJ2-1 | TRBV11-3 | CASSLAQQLYNEQFF | TGTGCCAGCAGCTTAGCACAACAACTATACAATGAGCAGTTCTTC
- | - | TRBJ2-1 | TRBV6-2/TRBV6-3 | CASSYSRLTQFF | TGTGCCAGCAGTTACTCTAGGTTAACGCAGTTCTTC
- | - | TRBJ1-4 | TRBV1 | CTSSRHLTGGESQTNEKLFF | TGCACCAGCAGCCGACACTTGACAGGGGGCGAATCACAAACTAATGAAAAACTGTTTTTT
- | - | TRBJ1-3 | TRBV2 | CASRQQGSSGNTIYF | TGTGCCAGCAGGCAACAGGGAAGCTCTGGAAACACCATATATTTT
- | TRBD1 | TRBJ2-4 | TRBV29-1 | CSVEGETGGLYIQYF | TGCAGCGTTGAAGGTGAAACAGGGGGCTTGTACATTCAGTACTTC
- | TRBD1 | TRBJ1-2 | TRBV12-3/TRBV12-4 | CASRRQGGYGYTF | TGTGCCAGCAGGCGACAGGGTGGCTATGGCTACACCTTC
few | TRBD2 | TRBJ2-1 | TRBV11-2 | CASSFSQASGSWYNEQFF | TGTGCCAGCAGCTTTAGTCAGGCTAGCGGGAGTTGGTACAATGAGCAGTTCTTC
- | - | TRBJ1-6 | TRBV13 | CASNPPLHF | TGTGCCAGCAATCCACCCCTCCACTTT
- | - | TRBJ1-1 | TRBV4-1 | CASSQGTGTEAFF | TGCGCCAGCAGCCAGGGAACGGGCACTGAAGCTTTCTTT
few | TRBD2 | TRBJ2-1 | TRBV29-1 | CSVATGLAGSNEQFF | TGCAGCGTTGCAACAGGACTAGCGGGAAGTAATGAGCAGTTCTTC
- | TRBD2 | TRBJ2-7 | TRBV15 | CATSRRLAGDEQYF | TGTGCCACCAGCAGACGACTAGCGGGAGACGAGCAGTACTTC
few | - | TRBJ1-2 | TRBV7-6 | CASSLDDDGSYGYTF | TGTGCCAGCAGCTTAGACGATGACGGATCCTATGGCTACACCTTC
- | TRBD1 | TRBJ2-2 | TRBV5-1 | CASSLAGQGVTGELFF | TGCGCCAGCAGCTTGGCAGGACAGGGGGTCACCGGGGAGCTGTTTTTT
- | - | TRBJ2-3 | TRBV11-3 | CASSLAPVDTQYF | TGTGCCAGCAGCTTAGCCCCGGTAGATACGCAGTATTTT
few | - | TRBJ1-2 | TRBV12-3/TRBV12-4 | CASSHRTDGYTF | TGTGCCAGCAGCCACAGGACAGACGGCTACACCTTC
once | TRBD1 | TRBJ1-2 | TRBV18 | CASSPLDRGANYGYTF | TGTGCCAGCTCACCCCTCGACAGGGGGGCTAACTATGGCTACACCTTC
few | - | TRBJ2-1 | TRBV4-2 | CASSQEVNSGYEQFF | TGTGCCAGCAGCCAAGAGGTTAATAGTGGCTATGAGCAGTTCTTC
- | - | TRBJ1-2 | TRBV13 | CASISRSYPGTNGYTF | TGTGCCAGCATCTCTAGGTCATACCCTGGAACTAATGGCTACACCTTC
few | TRBD1 | TRBJ1-4 | TRBV11-1 | CASLGTGVEKLFF | TGTGCCAGCCTCGGGACAGGGGTTGAAAAACTGTTTTTT
once | TRBD2 | TRBJ2-7 | TRBV12-3/TRBV12-4 | CASSSTLSAGGSYEQYF | TGTGCCAGCAGTTCTACCCTCTCAGCGGGAGGGTCCTACGAGCAGTACTTC
- | TRBD2 | TRBJ2-1 | TRBV6-2/TRBV6-3 | CASTPTSGGVSYNEQFF | TGTGCCAGCACCCCGACTAGCGGGGGGGTGTCCTACAATGAGCAGTTCTTC
- | TRBD2 | TRBJ2-1 | TRBV20-1 | CSARKREIYNEQFF | TGCAGTGCTAGAAAGCGGGAGATCTACAATGAGCAGTTCTTC
few | - | TRBJ1-1 | TRBV6-5 | CASSSRTIMNTEAFF | TGTGCCAGCAGTTCACGCACGATCATGAACACTGAAGCTTTCTTT
- | - | TRBJ1-2 | TRBV29-1 | CSVEGGPQVLNGYTF | TGCAGCGTTGAAGGGGGACCGCAGGTTCTAAATGGCTACACCTTC
once | - | TRBJ1-1 | TRBV18 | CASSPSNTEAFF | TGTGCCAGCTCACCTTCGAACACTGAAGCTTTCTTT
- | TRBD2 | TRBJ2-3 | TRBV11-1 | CASSLARASGRRSTDTQYF | TGTGCCAGCAGCTTAGCACGGGCTAGCGGGAGGAGGAGCACAGATACGCAGTATTTT
- | - | TRBJ2-3 | TRBV11-3 | CASSLRGPSGTDTQYF | TGTGCCAGCAGCTTGAGGGGACCGAGTGGCACAGATACGCAGTATTTT
- | TRBD2 | TRBJ2-7 | TRBV11-3 | CASALAGAIHEQYF | TGTGCCAGCGCCCTAGCGGGAGCCATCCACGAGCAGTACTTC
- | - | TRBJ2-1 | TRBV29-1 | CSASKGSPDNEQFF | TGCAGCGCCTCCAAGGGTTCCCCAGACAATGAGCAGTTCTTC
- | TRBD1 | TRBJ2-5 | TRBV12-3/TRBV12-4 | CASSLEGWGQMSQETQYF | TGTGCCAGCAGTTTAGAGGGTTGGGGACAGATGTCCCAAGAGACCCAGTACTTC
- | - | TRBJ1-3 | TRBV4-1 | CASSQEPQTSGNTIYF | TGCGCCAGCAGCCAAGAGCCCCAAACCTCTGGAAACACCATATATTTT
few | - | TRBJ1-2 | TRBV6-1 | CASSAQGPNYGYTF | TGTGCCAGCAGTGCACAGGGTCCTAACTATGGCTACACCTTC
- | TRBD1 | TRBJ1-1 | TRBV11-1 | CASNLQGATEAFF | TGTGCCAGCAACTTACAGGGGGCAACTGAAGCTTTCTTT
- | - | TRBJ2-5 | TRBV7-9 | CASSLSGGEETQYF | TGTGCCAGCAGCCTAAGTGGTGGGGAAGAGACCCAGTACTTC
- | - | TRBJ1-5 | TRBV24-1 | CATSPGGGHLGNQPQHF | TGTGCCACCAGCCCGGGTGGGGGCCACCTCGGCAATCAGCCCCAGCATTTT
few | - | TRBJ2-1 | TRBV7-3 | CASSLTTRAESRRNEQFF | TGTGCCAGCAGCTTAACGACCCGAGCGGAGTCGCGTCGTAATGAGCAGTTCTTC
- | - | TRBJ2-1 | TRBV18 | CASSPTSGNEQFF | TGTGCCAGCTCACCGACGTCCGGGAATGAGCAGTTCTTC
- | - | TRBJ1-6 | TRBV7-9 | CACNPASRNSPLHF | TGTGCCTGTAACCCCGCCTCGCGGAATTCACCCCTCCACTTT
- | TRBD2 | TRBJ2-1 | TRBV4-2 | CASSQRSGGTYNEQFF | TGTGCCAGCAGCCAACGTAGCGGGGGGACCTACAATGAGCAGTTCTTC
- | - | TRBJ2-2 | TRBV2 | CASRRAGQVTGELFF | TGTGCCAGCCGACGAGCGGGACAGGTCACCGGGGAGCTGTTTTTT